Listed below are T cell receptor beta chains from one sample, sequenced in a study of a mutant IDH1 vaccine in newly diagnosed glioma. For these TCRs, the target antigens are not known. This table comes from immunoSEQ multiplex PCR, and its TCRdb copy is limited to in-frame clones, with some not included. The sample contains approximately 51,000 clones, around 80% of which appear only once. The material sequenced was PBMCs, taken from a glioma patient whose treatment included an IDH1 peptide vaccine. The receptors shown here come from a woman aged 40 to 49 with glioma. CDR3s include the opening cysteine and the closing phenylalanine or tryptophan. The order of the fields is V gene, J gene, D gene, clone size, CDR3 protein, CDR3 DNA. D genes are given only for firm matches. Clone size appears in some rows only: once, few, many, or a class for an expanded clone.

TRBV7-2	TRBJ2-1	.	.	CASTLGGGAHEQFF	TGTGCCAGCACCCTAGGGGGGGGAGCCCATGAGCAGTTCTTC
TRBV7-2	TRBJ2-2	TRBD2	.	CASISGLGRGGELFF	TGTGCCAGCATCTCCGGACTAGGAAGGGGCGGGGAGCTGTTTTTT
TRBV9	TRBJ2-3	.	.	CASSTYDGVTDTQYF	TGTGCCAGCAGCACTTACGACGGGGTCACAGATACGCAGTATTTT
TRBV2	TRBJ2-4	.	.	CASSEGVVRDIQYF	TGTGCCAGCAGTGAAGGGGTGGTGCGAGACATTCAGTACTTC
TRBV7-7	TRBJ2-1	TRBD1	.	CASSLAGTGDNEQFF	TGTGCTAGCAGCTTAGCCGGGACAGGGGACAATGAGCAGTTCTTC
TRBV7-6	TRBJ1-1	TRBD1	.	CASSSGTGTEAFF	TGTGCCAGCAGCTCAGGGACAGGGACTGAAGCTTTCTTT
TRBV5-6	TRBJ1-2	TRBD1	.	CASSLRGQNYGYTF	TGTGCCAGCAGCTTAAGGGGACAGAACTATGGCTACACCTTC
TRBV29-1	TRBJ2-7	.	.	CSVGAAGNPPYEQYF	TGCAGCGTTGGCGCCGCGGGGAATCCTCCTTACGAGCAGTACTTC
TRBV10-3	TRBJ2-2	.	.	CAISEYTTSNTGELFF	TGTGCCATCAGTGAGTATACTACCTCGAACACCGGGGAGCTGTTTTTT
TRBV5-6	TRBJ1-5	.	.	CASSLEGGNQPQHF	TGTGCCAGCAGCTTGGAGGGAGGTAATCAGCCCCAGCATTTT
TRBV6-5	TRBJ2-3	.	.	CASTERKGGTDTQYF	TGTGCCAGCACCGAAAGGAAGGGGGGCACAGATACGCAGTATTTT
TRBV30	TRBJ1-6	.	once	CAFETGGSYNSPLHF	TGTGCCTTTGAGACGGGGGGCTCCTATAATTCACCCCTCCACTTT
TRBV19	TRBJ1-5	.	.	CASSIVRASHQPQHF	TGTGCCAGTAGTATAGTGCGGGCAAGTCATCAGCCCCAGCATTTT
TRBV7-2	TRBJ2-2	.	.	CASSLGLSTTGELFF	TGTGCCAGCAGCTTAGGGCTATCGACAACCGGGGAGCTGTTTTTT
TRBV7-6	TRBJ1-2	.	.	CASSSSDRTYGYTF	TGTGCCAGCAGCTCTTCAGACAGGACTTATGGCTACACCTTC
TRBV9	TRBJ2-7	.	once	CASSVGGAGEQYF	TGTGCCAGCAGCGTAGGGGGGGCAGGCGAGCAGTACTTC
TRBV18	TRBJ1-6	.	few	CASSPKSGLHF	TGTGCCAGCTCACCGAAGAGTGGCCTCCACTTT
TRBV5-4	TRBJ1-2	.	few	CASSSRTDVDGYTF	TGTGCCAGCAGTTCCAGGACGGACGTCGATGGCTACACCTTC
TRBV2	TRBJ2-7	.	.	CASSEILLYEQYF	TGTGCCAGCAGTGAAATACTGCTTTACGAGCAGTACTTC
TRBV6-1	TRBJ1-1	.	few	CASSVRAVEAFF	TGTGCCAGCAGTGTAAGGGCAGTTGAAGCTTTCTTT
TRBV6-6	TRBJ1-3	.	.	CASSWGGDAGNTIYF	TGTGCCAGCAGCTGGGGGGGAGACGCTGGAAACACCATATATTTT
TRBV7-2	TRBJ2-5	.	.	CASTYRGAGRETQYF	TGTGCCAGCACCTATAGGGGAGCCGGCAGAGAGACCCAGTACTTC
TRBV9	TRBJ2-2	.	.	CASSTTYTGELFF	TGTGCCAGCAGCACGACTTACACCGGGGAGCTGTTTTTT
TRBV30	TRBJ2-5	.	.	CASRADSTRAQYF	TGTGCCTCGAGAGCGGACAGTACAAGGGCCCAGTACTTC
TRBV11-2	TRBJ2-6	.	.	CASSLDPPWANVLTF	TGTGCCAGCAGCTTAGATCCCCCCTGGGCCAACGTCCTGACTTTC
TRBV19	TRBJ2-7	.	.	CASSIQAGANYEQYF	TGTGCCAGTAGTATTCAGGCAGGCGCCAACTACGAGCAGTACTTC
TRBV5-1	TRBJ1-1	.	.	CASSLEDGRRAFF	TGCGCCAGCAGCTTGGAGGACGGAAGGAGAGCTTTCTTT
TRBV6-6	TRBJ2-7	TRBD1	.	CASSYSGTEYEQYF	TGTGCCAGCAGTTACTCCGGGACAGAGTACGAGCAGTACTTC
TRBV10-3	TRBJ1-1	.	.	CAIKADLNTEAFF	TGTGCCATCAAAGCCGACTTGAACACTGAAGCTTTCTTT
TRBV2	TRBJ2-7	.	once	CASRWDGSRYEQYF	TGTGCCAGCAGGTGGGACGGCAGCCGCTACGAGCAGTACTTC
TRBV7-2	TRBJ1-5	.	.	CASSFVGQPQHF	TGTGCCAGCAGCTTCGTAGGACAGCCCCAGCATTTT
TRBV27	TRBJ2-2	.	.	CASSPSFFTGELFF	TGTGCCAGCAGTCCTTCATTTTTCACCGGGGAGCTGTTTTTT
TRBV6-5	TRBJ2-7	TRBD2	.	CASSYSSSSGGLEQYF	TGTGCCAGCAGTTACTCGAGTTCTAGCGGGGGGTTGGAGCAGTACTTC
TRBV2	TRBJ1-6	TRBD1	few	CASRGPGQGNSPLHF	TGTGCCAGCAGAGGTCCGGGACAGGGGAATTCACCCCTCCACTTT
TRBV2	TRBJ2-5	TRBD2	.	CASSVGGGAEETQYF	TGTGCCAGCAGTGTGGGCGGGGGGGCCGAAGAGACCCAGTACTTC
TRBV7-8	TRBJ2-7	.	.	CASSFSLLGRHSYEQYF	TGTGCCAGCAGCTTCTCGCTATTGGGCAGGCACTCCTACGAGCAGTACTTC
TRBV11-2	TRBJ1-1	TRBD1	few	CASSLDRAEAFF	TGTGCCAGCAGCTTGGACAGGGCGGAAGCTTTCTTT
TRBV18	TRBJ1-4	.	.	CASSPGGPNEKLFF	TGTGCCAGCTCACCGGGCGGCCCTAATGAAAAACTGTTTTTT
TRBV7-8	TRBJ1-1	.	few	CASSFPGQKEREAFF	TGTGCCAGCAGCTTCCCCGGGCAAAAAGAGCGTGAAGCTTTCTTT
TRBV5-1	TRBJ1-2	TRBD1	few	CASSTNRGGYTF	TGCGCCAGCAGCACGAACAGGGGAGGCTACACCTTC
TRBV19	TRBJ1-6	TRBD1	.	CASSMPGQGAWNSPLHF	TGTGCCAGTAGTATGCCGGGACAGGGGGCTTGGAATTCACCCCTCCACTTT
TRBV19	TRBJ2-5	.	.	CASSPPGLEETQYF	TGTGCCAGCTCACCTCCGGGACTCGAGGAGACCCAGTACTTC
TRBV19	TRBJ1-5	.	.	CASESSPWPQHF	TGTGCCAGTGAAAGTTCCCCATGGCCCCAGCATTTT
TRBV4-3	TRBJ2-1	TRBD2	.	CASSQDSLSGGYNEQFF	TGCGCCAGCAGCCAAGATAGCCTCAGCGGGGGGTACAATGAGCAGTTCTTC
TRBV6-4	TRBJ1-6	.	.	CASSEGTRGSPLHF	TGTGCCAGCAGTGAGGGCACTAGGGGCTCACCCCTCCACTTT